This is a list of T cell receptor beta chains from one sample in a study of cytomegalovirus exposure and HLA in healthy donors. Profiled with immunoSEQ multiplex PCR; TCRdb holds only in-frame clones, not every one. This table has fewer than 350,000 clones, 88% appearing once. The source material was PBMCs. The receptor source for this set is a woman between 18 and 30 years old in good health and CMV-seronegative. CDR3s include the opening cysteine and the closing phenylalanine or tryptophan. Fields, in order: clone size, D gene, V gene, J gene, CDR3 protein, CDR3 DNA. A D gene is named only where the DNA matches it firmly. The size of a clone is reported for some rows only, either as once, few or many, or as a class for expanded clones.

clone_size: .
d_call: TRBD2
v_call: TRBV11-2
j_call: TRBJ2-7
cdr3_aa: CASSLDDRTSPYF
cdr3_nt: TGTGCCAGCAGCTTAGACGACCGGACTAGTCCGTACTTC

clone_size: once
d_call: TRBD1
v_call: TRBV28
j_call: TRBJ1-3
cdr3_aa: CASSRQGARAGNTIYF
cdr3_nt: TGTGCCAGCAGTCGACAGGGGGCTCGGGCTGGAAACACCATATATTTT

clone_size: .
d_call: TRBD1
v_call: TRBV5-1
j_call: TRBJ2-3
cdr3_aa: CASSRSPGTGGTDTQYF
cdr3_nt: TGCGCCAGCAGCCGGAGCCCTGGGACAGGGGGGACAGATACGCAGTATTTT

clone_size: .
d_call: .
v_call: TRBV27
j_call: TRBJ1-2
cdr3_aa: CASSLYGRGYTF
cdr3_nt: TGTGCCAGCAGCCTTTACGGGAGAGGCTACACCTTC

clone_size: .
d_call: .
v_call: TRBV5-1
j_call: TRBJ2-5
cdr3_aa: CANRGGFGETQYF
cdr3_nt: TGCGCCAACAGGGGGGGGTTCGGGGAGACCCAGTACTTC

clone_size: .
d_call: TRBD1
v_call: TRBV28
j_call: TRBJ1-2
cdr3_aa: CASGPDTGTGIGYTF
cdr3_nt: TGTGCCAGCGGGCCTGATACCGGGACAGGGATCGGCTACACCTTC

clone_size: .
d_call: .
v_call: TRBV5-1
j_call: TRBJ2-1
cdr3_aa: CASSFQGWDEQFF
cdr3_nt: TGCGCCAGCAGCTTCCAGGGTTGGGATGAGCAGTTCTTC

clone_size: few
d_call: .
v_call: TRBV4-1
j_call: TRBJ2-1
cdr3_aa: CASSQDLDNDNEQFF
cdr3_nt: TGCGCCAGCAGCCAAGATTTGGACAATGACAATGAGCAGTTCTTC

clone_size: .
d_call: TRBD1
v_call: TRBV6-1
j_call: TRBJ2-7
cdr3_aa: CASRGQTSYEQYF
cdr3_nt: TGTGCCAGTCGGGGACAGACCTCCTACGAGCAGTACTTC

clone_size: .
d_call: TRBD1
v_call: TRBV7-2
j_call: TRBJ2-5
cdr3_aa: CASSLETGGNGETQYF
cdr3_nt: TGTGCCAGCAGCTTAGAAACAGGGGGAAATGGGGAGACCCAGTACTTC

clone_size: .
d_call: .
v_call: TRBV19
j_call: TRBJ1-2
cdr3_aa: CASRIKTVPNYGYTF
cdr3_nt: TGTGCCAGTAGGATAAAGACAGTACCTAACTATGGCTACACCTTC

clone_size: .
d_call: .
v_call: TRBV4-1
j_call: TRBJ2-1
cdr3_aa: CASSASGSSYNEQFF
cdr3_nt: TGCGCCAGCAGCGCGAGCGGCAGCTCCTACAATGAGCAGTTCTTC

clone_size: .
d_call: TRBD1
v_call: TRBV7-2
j_call: TRBJ2-7
cdr3_aa: CASSEGAGSYEQYF
cdr3_nt: TGTGCCAGCAGCGAGGGGGCTGGGTCCTACGAGCAGTACTTC

clone_size: .
d_call: TRBD1
v_call: TRBV25-1
j_call: TRBJ2-5
cdr3_aa: CASSGGTGSPWTQYF
cdr3_nt: TGTGCCAGCAGTGGGGGGACAGGGTCTCCGTGGACCCAGTACTTC

clone_size: .
d_call: .
v_call: TRBV28
j_call: TRBJ1-2
cdr3_aa: CASSFSYRKYGYTF
cdr3_nt: TGTGCCAGCAGTTTTAGTTACAGGAAGTACGGCTACACCTTC

clone_size: .
d_call: .
v_call: TRBV20-1
j_call: TRBJ2-1
cdr3_aa: CRISSNEQFF
cdr3_nt: TGCAGAATTAGTTCAAATGAGCAGTTCTTC

clone_size: .
d_call: .
v_call: TRBV2
j_call: TRBJ1-2
cdr3_aa: CASSESIRRDGYTF
cdr3_nt: TGTGCCAGCAGTGAATCCATTCGGAGGGATGGCTACACCTTC

clone_size: .
d_call: TRBD2
v_call: TRBV27
j_call: TRBJ2-5
cdr3_aa: CASSLLGGRARGETQYF
cdr3_nt: TGTGCCAGCAGTTTATTGGGTGGGAGGGCGCGAGGGGAGACCCAGTACTTC

clone_size: .
d_call: TRBD1
v_call: TRBV5-1
j_call: TRBJ2-1
cdr3_aa: CASSLQGADEQFF
cdr3_nt: TGCGCCAGCAGCTTGCAGGGGGCTGACGAGCAGTTCTTC

clone_size: .
d_call: TRBD1
v_call: TRBV14
j_call: TRBJ2-5
cdr3_aa: CASSLNRGSETQYF
cdr3_nt: TGTGCCAGCAGTCTCAACAGGGGATCAGAGACCCAGTACTTC

clone_size: .
d_call: .
v_call: TRBV28
j_call: TRBJ1-1
cdr3_aa: CASSFNTGSTEAFF
cdr3_nt: TGTGCCAGCAGTTTTAACACAGGGAGCACTGAAGCTTTCTTT

clone_size: .
d_call: TRBD1
v_call: TRBV5-1
j_call: TRBJ2-7
cdr3_aa: CASSSWDRDRAYEQYF
cdr3_nt: TGCGCCAGCAGCTCGTGGGATCGGGACAGGGCCTACGAGCAGTACTTC

clone_size: .
d_call: .
v_call: TRBV2
j_call: TRBJ2-1
cdr3_aa: CATPPGVNEQFF
cdr3_nt: TGTGCCACCCCACCCGGAGTGAATGAGCAGTTCTTC

clone_size: few
d_call: .
v_call: TRBV6-1
j_call: TRBJ1-1
cdr3_aa: CASNRVDTEAFF
cdr3_nt: TGTGCCAGCAATCGGGTCGACACTGAAGCTTTCTTT

clone_size: .
d_call: .
v_call: TRBV27
j_call: TRBJ2-1
cdr3_aa: CASSLPGPSYNEQFF
cdr3_nt: TGTGCCAGCAGTTTACCGGGTCCGTCCTACAATGAGCAGTTCTTC

clone_size: .
d_call: .
v_call: TRBV27
j_call: TRBJ1-4
cdr3_aa: CASSLFTGTRKLFF
cdr3_nt: TGTGCCAGCAGTCTCTTTACCGGGACACGGAAACTGTTTTTT

clone_size: .
d_call: .
v_call: TRBV27
j_call: TRBJ2-2
cdr3_aa: CASSSFRDTGELFF
cdr3_nt: TGTGCCAGCAGTTCCTTCAGGGACACCGGGGAGCTGTTTTTT

clone_size: .
d_call: TRBD2
v_call: TRBV28
j_call: TRBJ2-1
cdr3_aa: CASSVYKKRGDNNEQFF
cdr3_nt: TGTGCCAGCAGCGTTTATAAGAAGCGGGGAGATAACAATGAGCAGTTCTTC

clone_size: .
d_call: TRBD1
v_call: TRBV18
j_call: TRBJ1-5
cdr3_aa: CASSPPDRGDQPQHF
cdr3_nt: TGTGCCAGCTCACCACCGGACAGGGGGGATCAGCCCCAGCATTTT

clone_size: .
d_call: .
v_call: TRBV2
j_call: TRBJ1-5
cdr3_aa: CASSEGVTGRDQGNQPQHF
cdr3_nt: TGTGCCAGCAGTGAAGGGGTGACAGGCCGGGATCAGGGCAATCAGCCCCAGCATTTT

clone_size: .
d_call: .
v_call: TRBV9
j_call: TRBJ1-1
cdr3_aa: CASSPLETEAFF
cdr3_nt: TGTGCCAGCAGCCCGCTGGAGACTGAAGCTTTCTTT

clone_size: .
d_call: .
v_call: TRBV28
j_call: TRBJ1-3
cdr3_aa: CASYRWGRGNTIYF
cdr3_nt: TGTGCCAGTTACCGGTGGGGGCGAGGAAACACCATATATTTT